These T cell receptor beta chains were read from a single sample in a study of shared clonotypes between healthy human individuals. TCRdb's copy holds only in-frame clones and misses some; the assay was immunoSEQ multiplex PCR. The sample records approximately 87,000 clones, around 57% being singletons. Sequenced material: memory CD8+ T cells sorted from blood. The receptor source for this set is a man aged 25 to 40 in good health. CDR3s include the opening cysteine and the closing phenylalanine or tryptophan. Fields, in order: D gene, clone size, J gene, V gene, CDR3 protein, CDR3 DNA. A D gene is named only where the DNA matches it firmly. Size is omitted from some rows. Given values are once, few, many or a class for expanded clones.

D: TRBD2; size: -; J: TRBJ2-1; V: TRBV29-1; CDR3: CSVDLRGGRPNEQFF; DNA: TGCAGCGTTGATCTGCGTGGCGGGAGACCCAATGAGCAGTTCTTC
D: TRBD2; size: few; J: TRBJ2-7; V: TRBV29-1; CDR3: CSVASELARPYEQYF; DNA: TGCAGCGTTGCGTCGGAACTAGCGAGACCCTACGAGCAGTACTTC
D: -; size: -; J: TRBJ2-2; V: TRBV30; CDR3: CAWSVPGSNTGELFF; DNA: TGTGCCTGGAGTGTACCAGGCAGTAATACCGGGGAGCTGTTTTTT
D: -; size: -; J: TRBJ1-1; V: TRBV6-1; CDR3: CASSESMNTEAFF; DNA: TGTGCCAGCAGTGAGAGTATGAACACTGAAGCTTTCTTT
D: TRBD2; size: -; J: TRBJ2-5; V: TRBV19; CDR3: CASSIRLTSGRRGETQYF; DNA: TGTGCCAGTAGTATACGGCTGACTAGCGGGAGGAGGGGAGAGACCCAGTACTTC
D: -; size: once; J: TRBJ1-2; V: TRBV11-1; CDR3: CASSLEQSNYGYTF; DNA: TGTGCCAGCAGCTTAGAGCAGAGTAACTATGGCTACACCTTC
D: TRBD2; size: -; J: TRBJ2-3; V: TRBV5-4; CDR3: CASSSSGSRLFTDTQYF; DNA: TGTGCCAGCAGTTCCAGCGGGAGTCGATTATTTACAGATACGCAGTATTTT
D: -; size: -; J: TRBJ1-5; V: TRBV27; CDR3: CASSRWGGGDQPQHF; DNA: TGTGCCAGCAGCAGATGGGGTGGCGGGGATCAGCCCCAGCATTTT
D: -; size: -; J: TRBJ1-5; V: TRBV7-2; CDR3: CASSLELGINQPQHF; DNA: TGTGCCAGCAGCTTAGAGTTAGGGATCAATCAGCCCCAGCATTTT
D: -; size: -; J: TRBJ2-1; V: TRBV13; CDR3: CASSPAGAGSYNEQFF; DNA: TGTGCCAGCAGTCCAGCCGGAGCGGGCTCCTACAATGAGCAGTTCTTC
D: -; size: -; J: TRBJ1-2; V: TRBV29-1; CDR3: CSVDVGRVGNTF; DNA: TGCAGCGTTGACGTTGGACGGGTAGGAAACACCTTC
D: -; size: -; J: TRBJ2-1; V: TRBV21-1; CDR3: CASSKFGGNEQFF; DNA: TGTGCCAGCAGCAAATTCGGGGGCAATGAGCAGTTCTTC
D: -; size: -; J: TRBJ2-1; V: TRBV7-8; CDR3: CASSLSGGPGFF; DNA: TGTGCCAGCAGCCTGTCCGGAGGTCCGGGGTTCTTC
D: TRBD2; size: -; J: TRBJ2-3; V: TRBV18; CDR3: CASSPSSGVADTQYF; DNA: TGTGCCAGCTCACCCTCTAGCGGAGTAGCAGATACGCAGTATTTT
D: TRBD2; size: -; J: TRBJ2-7; V: TRBV10-2; CDR3: CASSPSGRGEQYF; DNA: TGCGCCAGCAGTCCTAGCGGGAGGGGCGAGCAGTACTTC
D: -; size: few; J: TRBJ2-5; V: TRBV5-6; CDR3: CASSRGEETQYF; DNA: TGTGCCAGCAGCCGCGGGGAAGAGACCCAGTACTTC
D: -; size: -; J: TRBJ2-1; V: TRBV7-9; CDR3: CAANAQADDEQFF; DNA: TGTGCTGCGAATGCACAGGCCGACGATGAGCAGTTCTTC
D: -; size: -; J: TRBJ2-3; V: TRBV5-6; CDR3: CASSIPGLSSTDTQYF; DNA: TGTGCCAGCAGCATCCCAGGGTTATCTAGCACAGATACGCAGTATTTT
D: -; size: -; J: TRBJ2-5; V: TRBV7-8; CDR3: CASSSQETQYF; DNA: TGTGCCAGCAGCTCCCAAGAGACCCAGTACTTC
D: TRBD1; size: -; J: TRBJ2-7; V: TRBV19; CDR3: CASNSRGISYEQYF; DNA: TGTGCCAGTAATAGCAGGGGGATTTCGTACGAGCAGTACTTC
D: TRBD1; size: -; J: TRBJ2-4; V: TRBV25-1; CDR3: CASSEQGQGENIQYF; DNA: TGTGCCAGCAGTGAACAAGGACAGGGGGAAAACATTCAGTACTTC
D: -; size: -; J: TRBJ2-3; V: TRBV4-1; CDR3: CASSQDPGPDTDTQYF; DNA: TGCGCCAGCAGCCAAGATCCAGGTCCTGACACAGATACGCAGTATTTT
D: TRBD2; size: -; J: TRBJ2-3; V: TRBV6-4; CDR3: CASSRLAGSTDTQYF; DNA: TGTGCCAGCAGTCGTTTAGCGGGGAGCACAGATACGCAGTATTTT
D: -; size: once; J: TRBJ2-5; V: TRBV6-5; CDR3: CTSHAGIYQETQYF; DNA: TGTACCTCACACGCGGGAATTTACCAAGAGACCCAGTACTTC
D: -; size: few; J: TRBJ2-3; V: TRBV7-2; CDR3: CASSSIPSREDTQYF; DNA: TGTGCCAGCAGCTCCATTCCTTCGAGGGAAGATACGCAGTATTTT
D: TRBD1; size: -; J: TRBJ2-7; V: TRBV11-2; CDR3: CASSLTPGQRDAYEQYF; DNA: TGTGCCAGCAGCTTGACGCCGGGACAGAGAGACGCCTACGAGCAGTACTTC
D: -; size: -; J: TRBJ2-1; V: TRBV5-1; CDR3: CASSLGSVSSSYNEQFF; DNA: TGCGCCAGCAGCTTGGGCTCAGTCTCTAGCTCCTACAATGAGCAGTTCTTC
D: TRBD2; size: few; J: TRBJ2-1; V: TRBV7-9; CDR3: CASSSGLAGRTYNEQFF; DNA: TGTGCCAGCAGCTCCGGCTTAGCGGGTCGAACTTACAATGAGCAGTTCTTC
D: TRBD1; size: once; J: TRBJ2-1; V: TRBV9; CDR3: CASSVRDRDYNEQFF; DNA: TGTGCCAGCAGCGTACGGGACAGGGACTACAATGAGCAGTTCTTC